This T cell receptor (beta chain) derives from a study of T cells in Graves' hyperthyroidism and ophthalmopathy. Amplified TCR beta CDR3 regions derived from RNA transcripts. With the HTBI primer set, the TCR CDR3 went through a first round of RT-PCR. TCRdb ran MiXCR on the multiplex PCR reads and lists one entry per CDR3 protein. The table has hundreds of thousands of distinct CDR3 sequences, approximately 40% seen once. This clonotype has ten or more counts. The antigen remains unidentified. The CDR3 length is 16 residues. Germline V gene lookup returns CDR1 SQVTM and CDR2 ANQGSEA. Trimming took 4 bases from V and 0 from J, leaving 18 bases between them. Broader study findings: Within blood appeared most thyroid clonotypes that had expanded above 0.001.

The chain employs TRBV29-1 and TRBJ1-2; D call uncertain. This TCR derives from a woman in her 40s with Graves' hyperthyroidism. Sample: blood. The CDR3 here is CSVGLHGTDANYGYTF. The CDR3 region has the DNA TGCAGCGTTGGACTCCACGGAACAGACGCTAACTATGGCTACACCTTC.